This TCR beta chain derives from a study of T cell repertoires in cytomegalovirus infection. Broader study findings: Ex vivo responses were dominated by HLA-C-restricted CMV-specific TCR beta clonotypes.

The CDR3 contains 11 residues. The V end lost 5 bases, the J end lost 6 bases, and 6 bases lay between the germline ends. Looked up from germline, CDR1 is MNHEY and CDR2 is SVGAGI. MiXCR, applied by TCRdb to the reads, yields one record per CDR3 protein. The data show some 150,000 distinct CDR3 sequences, with 23% seen just once and around 9.9% held by the top ten. This clonotype was seen many times. Its antigen is as yet unknown. The sequence was collected from a human donor in good health (CMV status not recorded). Some clones in this sample may be carry-over from other donors' samples. V gene TRBV6-5 combines with J gene TRBJ2-3; D not resolved. Sequencing was done on a sample of PBMCs. The CDR3 DNA reads TGTGCCAGCAGTAATGACGATACGCAGTATTTT. This gives the protein CASSNDDTQYF.